The clone carrying this T cell receptor beta chain has a handful of counts. Its antigen is still unknown. This sample was taken from a study of T-cell reconstitution after alpha-beta-depleted transplantation in children. Regarding the study as a whole: It was newly produced T cells that mostly accounted for T-cell counts and diversity one year after transplant. After transplant, at about two months, alpha-beta T cells were reportedly derived from several hundred expanded graft clones. Elevated TCRbeta diversity at day 60 was traced, in some patients, to surviving recipient T cells and thymic progenitors.

Preparation of the TCRbeta library involved a method that used unique molecular identifiers. TCRdb fed the PCR reads into MiXCR, producing one record per CDR3 protein. This sample yields about 830,000 distinct CDR3 sequences, of which roughly 15% are seen a single time; around 5.3% belongs to the top ten. J was trimmed by 5 bases and V by 1 base; bases with no gene match: 5. The CDR3 covers 15 residues. This sequence was found in a male patient under 18 who had a stem cell transplant for acute lymphoblastic leukemia, so the T cells may come from the graft donor. The chain has TRBV12-3 or TRBV12-4 and TRBJ2-1, with 7 bases identical to TRBD2. The sequences come from PBMCs, mostly from graft donor cells, collected 360 days after TCRalphabeta/CD19-depleted stem cell transplant. The CDR3 reads CASSLGAGPHNEQFF. CDR3 bases: TGTGCCAGCAGTTTAGGAGCGGGACCCCACAATGAGCAGTTCTTC.